The 18 T cell receptor beta chains reported below all come from one sample, sequenced in a study of brain T cells in children with intractable seizures. The protocol was immunoSEQ multiplex PCR, while the TCRdb copy is restricted to in-frame clones and leaves out a portion. The sample lists roughly 120,000 clones, 94% occurring once. Here the sequenced sample was peripheral blood, taken at surgery. These receptors were collected from a boy under two years old with hemimegalencephaly and intractable seizures.

The chain links TRBV20-1 to TRBJ2-3; the D is unclear. The V gene's germline CDR1 is DFQATT and CDR2 SNEGSKA (reference sequence). Trimming took off 6 bases at V and 5 bases at J, with 6 bases between the two ends. This CDR3 contains 10 residues. CDR3 sequence reads: CSASVDTQYF. The CDR3 DNA follows: TGCAGTGCCAGTGTAGATACGCAGTATTTT.

The chain recombines TRBV2 with TRBJ2-1; TRBD2 agrees at 11 bases. In germline, CDR1 is SNHLY, CDR2 FYNNEI. The CDR3 runs to 14 residues. V gave up 8 bases and J gave up 9 bases; unmatched junction bases: 9. The DNA for the CDR3 is TGTGCCAGCTCGGTACTAGCGGGAGTAGGTGAGCAGTTCTTC. This codes for CASSVLAGVGEQFF.

The chain combines TRBV2 with TRBJ1-5; 8 bases are a match to TRBD1. Unmatched junction bases numbered 7, after V lost 6 bases and J lost 6 bases. Germline V gene lookup returns CDR1 SNHLY and CDR2 FYNNEI. The CDR3 is 14 amino acids. Here the CDR3 reads CASSPTGEVQPQHF. The CDR3 DNA reads TGTGCCAGCAGCCCGACAGGGGAAGTTCAGCCCCAGCATTTT.

This rearrangement joins TRBV19 to TRBJ2-1, with 8 nucleotides matching TRBD2. Trimming at V came to 6 bases and at J to 10 bases, leaving 14 bases not matched to a gene. Germline lookup yields CDR1 LNHDA and CDR2 SQIVND (reference sequence). The length of the CDR3 is 15 residues. CDR3 bases: TGTGCCAGTAGCTTGACAGCGGGAGTGAGCTTGGAGCAGTTCTTC. Amino acid sequence: CASSLTAGVSLEQFF.

The chain joins TRBV7-9 to TRBJ2-1; TRBD2 matches 7 bases. Trimming at V came to 5 bases and at J to 9 bases, leaving 4 bases not matched to a gene. CDR3 length: 12 residues. Per germline, CDR1 SEHNR and CDR2 FQNEAQ (reference sequence). CDR3 sequence reads: CASSPPGGEQFF. CDR3 nucleotides: TGTGCCAGCAGCCCTCCGGGGGGTGAGCAGTTCTTC.

The chain carries TRBV7-3 and TRBJ2-1, with D uncertain. CDR1 is SGHTA, CDR2 FQGTGA, per germline. The CDR3 is made up of 16 amino acids. V was clipped by 5 bases and J by 5 bases, with 19 bases between them. DNA for the CDR3: TGTGCCAGCAGCCCCCAGCCGGGTCCCCTCAACAATGAGCAGTTCTTC. Protein: CASSPQPGPLNNEQFF.

The chain joins TRBV12-3 or TRBV12-4 to TRBJ2-7; D is perhaps TRBD2 (6 bases). With 6 bases removed from V and 2 bases from J, the gap between germline ends came to 11 bases. CDR3 size: 13 residues. The CDR3 DNA sequence: TGTGCCAGCAGCCCGGGACTGCCCTACGAGCAGTACTTC. Translation gives CASSPGLPYEQYF.

The V call is TRBV3-1 (or the pseudogene TRBV3-2), the J call TRBJ2-3; 8 nucleotides align to TRBD1. Germline CDR1 LGHDT, CDR2 YNNKEL (reference sequence). The V and J ends lost 4 bases and 2 bases, in that order; junction bases with no gene match: 8. The CDR3 totals 16 residues. CDR3 sequence reads: CASSLHGTGITDTQYF. The CDR3 nucleotides read TGTGCCAGCAGCCTCCATGGGACAGGCATCACAGATACGCAGTATTTT.

The V call is TRBV3-1 (or the pseudogene TRBV3-2), the J call TRBJ2-7, with unresolved D. CDR3 length: 12 amino acids. Between the trimmed V and J ends, which lost 6 bases and 5 bases, there was a span of 11 bases. The germline V gene encodes CDR1 LGHDT and CDR2 YNNKEL (reference sequence). CDR3 in DNA: TGTGCCAGCAGTTGTAAAAGGGACGAGCAGTACTTC. Translation gives CASSCKRDEQYF.

The rearrangement joins TRBV27 to TRBJ2-3; D is perhaps TRBD2 (6 bases). Germline assignment: CDR1 MNHEY and CDR2 SMNVEV (reference sequence). Trimming removed 4 bases at V and 2 bases at J, with 13 bases between. The CDR3 is 15 amino acids. DNA for the CDR3: TGTGCCAGCAGTTCACTAGCCGCCGACACAGATACGCAGTATTTT. Protein product: CASSSLAADTDTQYF.

This clone was counted once. V and J are TRBV11-3 and TRBJ2-1; 8 bases line up with TRBD2. The CDR3 is made up of 17 amino acids. Germline lookup yields CDR1 SGHNT and CDR2 YENEEA. J was trimmed by 6 bases and V by 5 bases; bases with no gene match: 15. CDR3 loop: CASSQSGRSGRANEQFF. CDR3 DNA: TGTGCCAGCAGCCAAAGCGGGAGAAGTGGTAGGGCCAATGAGCAGTTCTTC.

The chain employs TRBV28 and TRBJ2-3, with TRBD2 matching over 8 bases. Germline CDR1 is MDHEN and CDR2 is SYDVKM. The CDR3 is 15 residues long. The J segment lost 5 bases and the V segment lost 5 bases, leaving 9 bases of the junction unmatched. DNA for the CDR3: TGTGCCAGCAGTCAGGTTAGCGGGACCAAAGATACGCAGTATTTT. Translated: CASSQVSGTKDTQYF.

The chain has TRBV25-1 and TRBJ1-4; D gene uncertain. This CDR3 has 11 residues. Germline V gives CDR1 MGHDK, CDR2 SYGVNS. Trimming pared 5 bases from V and 5 bases from J, leaving 3 bases between. As DNA, the CDR3 is TGTGCCAGCAGTTTAAATGAAAAACTGTTTTTT. Translation: CASSLNEKLFF.

CDR3 DNA: TGTGCCATCAGTGAGTCGAGATCGACGGACCCCTCTGGGGCCAACGTCCTGACTTTC. This gives the protein CAISESRSTDPSGANVLTF. The rearrangement links TRBV10-3 to TRBJ2-6; D gene uncertain. The V gene's germline CDR1 is ENHRY and CDR2 SYGVKD. CDR3 length equals 19 residues. V was shortened by 0 bases and J by 0 bases, with 15 bases between the two germline ends.

The rearrangement links TRBV28 to TRBJ1-6, with TRBD1 matching over 8 bases. The junction had 11 bases not matched to a gene; V was cut back by 4 bases and J by 9 bases. In germline, CDR1 is MDHEN, CDR2 SYDVKM. The CDR3 consists of 16 residues. CDR3 bases: TGTGCCAGCAGTTCCATCCCTCCGGGACAGGTTTCACCCCTCCACTTT. Its translation: CASSSIPPGQVSPLHF.

The chain couples TRBV11-1 to TRBJ1-5; D is uncertain. The CDR3 is made up of 13 amino acids. Trimming shortened V by 4 bases and J by 7 bases, and 11 bases separated the two germline ends. CDR1 is SGHAT and CDR2 is FQDESV in the germline V gene (reference sequence). Here the CDR3 DNA reads TGTGCCAGCAGCTGGGATCTCGGACAGCCCCAGCATTTT. This gives the protein CASSWDLGQPQHF.

The chain joins TRBV28 to TRBJ1-2; no firm D call. The V gene's germline CDR1 is MDHEN and CDR2 SYDVKM. The CDR3 loop spans 13 amino acids. V lost 1 base to trimming and J lost 4 bases, with 7 bases between them. As DNA, the CDR3 is TGTGCCAGCAGTTTATTCGGGTTCTATGGCTACACCTTC. Residues: CASSLFGFYGYTF.

The V call is TRBV4-2, the J call TRBJ1-6; 9 bases map to TRBD1. The CDR3 has 17 residues. Germline V gene data show CDR1 as LGHNA and CDR2 as YNFKEQ. The ends lost 3 bases at V and 0 bases at J; junction bases unmatched: 3. CDR3 residues: CASSQGTGSSYNSPLHF. CDR3 bases: TGTGCCAGCAGCCAGGGGACAGGGAGCTCCTATAATTCACCCCTCCACTTT.